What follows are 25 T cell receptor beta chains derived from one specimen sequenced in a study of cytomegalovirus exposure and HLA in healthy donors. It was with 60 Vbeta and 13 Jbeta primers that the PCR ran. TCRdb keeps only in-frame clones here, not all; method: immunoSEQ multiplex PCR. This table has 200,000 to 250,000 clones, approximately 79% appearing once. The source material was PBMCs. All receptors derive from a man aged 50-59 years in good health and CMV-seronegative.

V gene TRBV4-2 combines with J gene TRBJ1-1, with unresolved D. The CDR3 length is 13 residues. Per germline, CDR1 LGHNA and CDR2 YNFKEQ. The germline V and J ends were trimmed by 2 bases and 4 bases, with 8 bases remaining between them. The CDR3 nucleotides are TGTGCCAGCAGCCAACCGGACTTCACTGAAGCTTTCTTT. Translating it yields CASSQPDFTEAFF.

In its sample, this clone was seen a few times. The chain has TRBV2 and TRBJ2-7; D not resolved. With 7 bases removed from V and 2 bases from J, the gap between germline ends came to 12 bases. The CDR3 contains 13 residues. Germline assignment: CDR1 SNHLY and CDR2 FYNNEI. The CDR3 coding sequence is TGTGCCAGCATCCCCGAAACAGCCTACGAGCAGTACTTC. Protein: CASIPETAYEQYF.

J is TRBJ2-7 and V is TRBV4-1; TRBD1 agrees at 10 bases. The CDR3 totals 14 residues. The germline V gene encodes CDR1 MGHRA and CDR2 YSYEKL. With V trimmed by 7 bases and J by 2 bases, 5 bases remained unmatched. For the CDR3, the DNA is TGCGCCAGCACTCCGGGACAGGGGACCTACGAGCAGTACTTC. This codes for CASTPGQGTYEQYF.

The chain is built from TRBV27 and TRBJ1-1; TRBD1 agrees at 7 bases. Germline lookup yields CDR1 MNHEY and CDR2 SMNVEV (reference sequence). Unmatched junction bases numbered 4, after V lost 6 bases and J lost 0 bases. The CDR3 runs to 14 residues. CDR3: CASSLDRMNTEAFF. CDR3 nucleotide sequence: TGTGCCAGCAGCTTGGACAGGATGAACACTGAAGCTTTCTTT.

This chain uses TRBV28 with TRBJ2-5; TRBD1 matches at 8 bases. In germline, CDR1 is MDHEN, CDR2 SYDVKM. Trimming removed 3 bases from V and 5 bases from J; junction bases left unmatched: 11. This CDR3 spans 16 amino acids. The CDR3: CASSFPGTGTRETQYF. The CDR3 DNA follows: TGTGCCAGCAGTTTTCCTGGGACAGGCACAAGGGAGACCCAGTACTTC.

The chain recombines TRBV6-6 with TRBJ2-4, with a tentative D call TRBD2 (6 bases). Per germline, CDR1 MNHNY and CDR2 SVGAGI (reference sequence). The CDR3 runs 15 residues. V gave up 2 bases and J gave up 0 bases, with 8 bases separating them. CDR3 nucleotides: TGTGCCAGCAGTTACCGTAGCGGAGCCAAAAACATTCAGTACTTC. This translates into CASSYRSGAKNIQYF.

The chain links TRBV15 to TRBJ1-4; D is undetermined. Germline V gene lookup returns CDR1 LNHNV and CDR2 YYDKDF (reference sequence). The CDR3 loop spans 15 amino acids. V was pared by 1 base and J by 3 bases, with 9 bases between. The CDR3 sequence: CATSRAGRSNEKLFF. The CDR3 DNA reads TGTGCCACCAGCAGAGCGGGGAGATCTAATGAAAAACTGTTTTTT.

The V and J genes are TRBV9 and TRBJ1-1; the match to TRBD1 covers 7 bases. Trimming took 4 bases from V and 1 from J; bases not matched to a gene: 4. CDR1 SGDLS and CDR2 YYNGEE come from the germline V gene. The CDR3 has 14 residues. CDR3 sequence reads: CASSSWTGNTEAFF. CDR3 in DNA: TGTGCCAGCAGCTCCTGGACAGGGAACACTGAAGCTTTCTTT.

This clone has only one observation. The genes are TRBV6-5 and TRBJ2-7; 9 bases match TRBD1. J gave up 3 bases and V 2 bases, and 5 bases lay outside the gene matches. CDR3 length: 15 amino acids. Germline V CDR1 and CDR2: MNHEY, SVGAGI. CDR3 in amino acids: CASSYRWDRVYEQYF. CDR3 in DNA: TGTGCCAGCAGTTACAGGTGGGACAGGGTCTACGAGCAGTACTTC.

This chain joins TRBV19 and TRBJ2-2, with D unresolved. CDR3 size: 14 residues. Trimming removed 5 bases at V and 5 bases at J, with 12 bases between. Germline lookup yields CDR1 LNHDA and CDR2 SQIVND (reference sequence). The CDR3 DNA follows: TGTGCCAGTAGTCTTATGACGGGTACCGGGGAGCTGTTTTTT. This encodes CASSLMTGTGELFF.

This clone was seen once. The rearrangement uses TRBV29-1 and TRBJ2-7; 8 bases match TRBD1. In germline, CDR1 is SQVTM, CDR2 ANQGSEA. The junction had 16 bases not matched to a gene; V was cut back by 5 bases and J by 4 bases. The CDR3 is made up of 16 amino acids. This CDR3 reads CSVQSTQGALGYEQYF. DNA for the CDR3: TGCAGCGTTCAAAGTACTCAGGGGGCCTTAGGGTACGAGCAGTACTTC.

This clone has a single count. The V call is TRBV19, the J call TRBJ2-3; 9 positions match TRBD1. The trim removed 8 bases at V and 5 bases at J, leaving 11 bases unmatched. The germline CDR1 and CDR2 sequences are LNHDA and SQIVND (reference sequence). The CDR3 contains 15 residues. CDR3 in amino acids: CASLTSDRGRDTQYF. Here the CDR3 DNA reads TGTGCCAGTCTAACGTCCGACAGGGGGAGAGATACGCAGTATTTT.

Written as DNA, the CDR3 is TGTGCCAGCAGCAAAGACAGGGTGACTACTACCGGGGAGCTGTTTTTT. Its protein is CASSKDRVTTTGELFF. This chain links TRBV7-2 with TRBJ2-2; 7 bases fit TRBD1. The germline CDR1 and CDR2 sequences are SGHTA and FQGNSA. This CDR3 spans 16 amino acids. Trimming cost V 5 bases and J 5 bases; bases outside gene matches: 11.

The CDR3 bases are TGTGCCAGCGAGAGGGTCGAAAATGAGCAGTTCTTC. Translated: CASERVENEQFF. V is TRBV2 and J is TRBJ2-1, with a weak D call TRBD2 (5 bases). The CDR3 spans 12 residues. Germline CDR1 and CDR2: SNHLY and FYNNEI. V was pared by 8 bases and J by 7 bases, with 12 bases between.

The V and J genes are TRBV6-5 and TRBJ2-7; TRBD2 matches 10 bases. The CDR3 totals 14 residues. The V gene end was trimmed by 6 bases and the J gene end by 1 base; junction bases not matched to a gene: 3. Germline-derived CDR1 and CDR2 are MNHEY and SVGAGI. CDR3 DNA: TGTGCCAGCAGCCTGACTAGCGGGTCCTACGAGCAGTACTTC. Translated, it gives CASSLTSGSYEQYF.

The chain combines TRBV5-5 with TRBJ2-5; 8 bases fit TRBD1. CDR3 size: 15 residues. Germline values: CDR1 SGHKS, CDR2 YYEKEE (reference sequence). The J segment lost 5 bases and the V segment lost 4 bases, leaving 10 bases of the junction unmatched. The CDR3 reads CASSGSPGGRETQYF. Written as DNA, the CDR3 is TGTGCCAGCAGCGGGAGTCCAGGGGGCCGGGAGACCCAGTACTTC.

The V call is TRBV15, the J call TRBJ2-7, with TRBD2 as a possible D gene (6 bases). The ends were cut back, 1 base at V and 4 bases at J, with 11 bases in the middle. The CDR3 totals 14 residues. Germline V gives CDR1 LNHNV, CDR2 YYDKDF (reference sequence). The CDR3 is CATSRAGLNYEQYF. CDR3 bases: TGTGCCACCAGCAGAGCGGGACTGAATTACGAGCAGTACTTC.

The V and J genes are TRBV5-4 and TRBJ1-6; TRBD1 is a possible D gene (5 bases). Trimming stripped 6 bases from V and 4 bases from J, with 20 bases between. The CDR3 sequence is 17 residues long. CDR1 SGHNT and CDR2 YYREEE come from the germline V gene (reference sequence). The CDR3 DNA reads TGTGCCAGCACCAAAGCGGGGGATCGCCAATATAATTCACCCCTCCACTTT. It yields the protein CASTKAGDRQYNSPLHF. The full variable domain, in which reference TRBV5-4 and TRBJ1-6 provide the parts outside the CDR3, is ETGVTQSPTHLIKTRGQQVTLRCSSQSGHNTVSWYQQALGQGPQFIFQYYREEENGRGNFPPRFSGLQFPNYSSELNVNALELDDSALYLCASTKAGDRQYNSPLHFGNGTRLTVT.

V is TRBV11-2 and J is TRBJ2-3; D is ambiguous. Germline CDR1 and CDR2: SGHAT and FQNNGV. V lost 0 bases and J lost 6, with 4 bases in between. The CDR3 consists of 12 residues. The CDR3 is CASSLDLDTQYF. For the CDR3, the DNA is TGTGCCAGCAGCTTAGATCTGGATACGCAGTATTTT. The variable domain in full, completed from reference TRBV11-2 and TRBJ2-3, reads EAGVAQSPRYKIIEKRQSVAFWCNPISGHATLYWYQQILGQGPKLLIQFQNNGVVDDSQLPKDRFSAERLKGVDSTLKIQPAKLEDSAVYLCASSLDLDTQYFGPGTRLTVL.

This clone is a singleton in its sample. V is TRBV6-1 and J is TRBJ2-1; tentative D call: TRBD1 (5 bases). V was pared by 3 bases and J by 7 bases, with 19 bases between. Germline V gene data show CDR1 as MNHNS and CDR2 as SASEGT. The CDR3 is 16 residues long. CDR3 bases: TGTGCCAGCAGTGATCAGGGCGGCGACCTACGAAATGAGCAGTTCTTC. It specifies CASSDQGGDLRNEQFF.

The CDR3 region is CASSLPGVNEQFF. The CDR3 DNA follows: TGTGCCAGCAGTCTCCCGGGGGTGAATGAGCAGTTCTTC. This chain uses TRBV27 with TRBJ2-1; D perhaps matches TRBD2 (6 bases). This CDR3 spans 13 amino acids. Germline V gene lookup returns CDR1 MNHEY and CDR2 SMNVEV (reference sequence). Trimming cost V 5 bases and J 7 bases, with 12 bases left between them.

CDR3 bases: TGTGCTAGTGGTTTTCGGCTAGCGGGTACCGGGGAGCTGTTTTTT. This translates into CASGFRLAGTGELFF. V is TRBV12-5 and J is TRBJ2-2, with 8 bases lining up with TRBD2. This CDR3 region has 15 residues. The germline V gene has CDR1 LGHNT and CDR2 FRNRAP. With 3 bases clipped from V and 5 bases from J, the junction kept 5 bases outside the gene matches.

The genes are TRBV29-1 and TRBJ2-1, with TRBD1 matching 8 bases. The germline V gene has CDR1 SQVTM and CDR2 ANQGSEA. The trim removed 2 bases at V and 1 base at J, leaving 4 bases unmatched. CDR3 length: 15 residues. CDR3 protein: CSVEPRTGSYNEQFF. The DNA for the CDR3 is TGCAGCGTTGAACCCCGGACAGGGTCCTACAATGAGCAGTTCTTC.

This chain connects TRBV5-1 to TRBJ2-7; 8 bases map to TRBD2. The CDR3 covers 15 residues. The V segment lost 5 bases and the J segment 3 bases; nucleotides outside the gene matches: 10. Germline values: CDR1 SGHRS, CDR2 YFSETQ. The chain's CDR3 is CASRTTSGPLYEQYF. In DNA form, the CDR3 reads TGCGCCAGCAGAACCACTAGCGGACCCCTCTACGAGCAGTACTTC. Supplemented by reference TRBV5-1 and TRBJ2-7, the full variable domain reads KAGVTQTPRYLIKTRGQQVTLSCSPISGHRSVSWYQQTPGQGLQFLFEYFSETQRNKGNFPGRFSGRQFSNSRSEMNVSTLELGDSALYLCASRTTSGPLYEQYFGPGTRLTVT.

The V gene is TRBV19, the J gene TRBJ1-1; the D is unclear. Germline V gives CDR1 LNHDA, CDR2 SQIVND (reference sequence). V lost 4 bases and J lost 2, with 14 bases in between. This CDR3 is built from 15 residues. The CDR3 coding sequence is TGTGCCAGTAGTAAGGCCCCGACTGTTAACACTGAAGCTTTCTTT. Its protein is CASSKAPTVNTEAFF.